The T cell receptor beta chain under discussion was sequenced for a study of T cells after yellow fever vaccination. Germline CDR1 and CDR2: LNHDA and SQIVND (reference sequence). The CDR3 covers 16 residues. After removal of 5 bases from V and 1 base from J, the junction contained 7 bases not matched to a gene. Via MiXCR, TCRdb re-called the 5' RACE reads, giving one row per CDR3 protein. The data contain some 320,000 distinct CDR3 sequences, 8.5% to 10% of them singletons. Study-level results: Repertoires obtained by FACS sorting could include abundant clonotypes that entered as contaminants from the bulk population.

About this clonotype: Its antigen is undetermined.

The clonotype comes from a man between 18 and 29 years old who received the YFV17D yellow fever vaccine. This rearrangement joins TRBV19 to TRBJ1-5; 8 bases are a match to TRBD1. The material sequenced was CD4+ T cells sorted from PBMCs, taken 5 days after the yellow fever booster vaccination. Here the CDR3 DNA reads TGTGCCAGTAGTCCGAGGACAGGGAACAGCAATCAGCCCCAGCATTTT. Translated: CASSPRTGNSNQPQHF.